These 14 T cell receptor beta chains originate from one sample sequenced in a study of T-cell memory formation after mild COVID-19. Via MiXCR, TCRdb re-called the 5' RACE reads, giving one row per CDR3 protein. The sample yields approximately 300,000 distinct CDR3 sequences, about a sixth seen once. The sequencing input was PBMCs or a T cell subset sorted from them (not recorded which). These receptors all come from a man aged 18 to 30 who had mild COVID-19 (a few samples of this study predate the infection). Cell type and time point are not known.

This clonotype showed up just a few times. The chain carries TRBV5-1 and TRBJ2-7, with D possibly matching TRBD1 (5 bases). From germline, CDR1 is SGHRS and CDR2 YFSETQ. The V gene lost 4 bases and the J gene lost 4 bases, with 15 bases spanning the gap. The CDR3 loop spans 14 amino acids. The CDR3, as DNA: TGCGCCAGCAGCGTAAGGGGTATAGAGTACGAGCAGTACTTC. As protein: CASSVRGIEYEQYF. The full variable domain, in which reference TRBV5-1 and TRBJ2-7 provide the parts outside the CDR3, is KAGVTQTPRYLIKTRGQQVTLSCSPISGHRSVSWYQQTPGQGLQFLFEYFSETQRNKGNFPGRFSGRQFSNSRSEMNVSTLELGDSALYLCASSVRGIEYEQYFGPGTRLTVT.

This clonotype has ten or more counts. The chain is built from TRBV7-2 and TRBJ2-3; the match to TRBD2 covers 13 bases. CDR1 is SGHTA, CDR2 FQGNSA, per germline. CDR3 length: 15 amino acids. V lost 4 bases to trimming and J lost 4 bases; unmatched junction nucleotides: 2. CDR3 in amino acids: CASSSGLAGADTQYF. The CDR3 nucleotides read TGTGCCAGCAGCTCAGGACTAGCGGGGGCAGATACGCAGTATTTT. The entire variable domain, with the rest obtained from reference TRBV7-2 and TRBJ2-3, is as follows: GAGVSQSPSNKVTEKGKDVELRCDPISGHTALYWYRQSLGQGLEFLIYFQGNSAPDKSGLPSDRFSAERTGGSVSTLTIQRTQQEDSAVYLCASSSGLAGADTQYFGPGTRLTVL.

This clonotype turned up a few times. The chain is built from TRBV15 and TRBJ2-1; TRBD1 agrees at 9 bases. The CDR3 sequence is 15 residues long. V gave up 8 bases and J gave up 2 bases; unmatched junction bases: 7. Germline CDR1 and CDR2: LNHNV and YYDKDF (reference sequence). CDR3 protein: CATEPGQGPYNEQFF. The CDR3 DNA is TGTGCCACCGAACCTGGACAGGGGCCCTACAATGAGCAGTTCTTC.

There are many counts of this clonotype. The genes are TRBV6-5 and TRBJ1-5; D is ambiguous. The CDR3 covers 13 residues. Germline V lookup: CDR1 MNHEY, CDR2 SVGAGI. Trimming shortened V by 5 bases and J by 3 bases, and 8 bases separated the two germline ends. CDR3 DNA sequence: TGTGCCAGCAGTCCCCATCCCAATCAGCCCCAGCATTTT. Its translation is CASSPHPNQPQHF.

The chain couples TRBV20-1 to TRBJ1-6; tentatively, D is TRBD1 (5 bases). The CDR3 consists of 16 residues. The V end lost 1 base, the J end lost 3 bases, and 13 bases lay between the germline ends. CDR1 and CDR2 from the germline V gene are DFQATT and SNEGSKA (reference sequence). CDR3 residues: CSARGGAHSYNSPLHF. The CDR3 region has the DNA TGCAGTGCTAGAGGTGGGGCCCATAGCTATAATTCACCCCTCCACTTT.

The CDR3 nucleotides read TGTGCCAGCAGCTTAGGGCCCTCCGGGGAGCTGTTTTTT. Its translation is CASSLGPSGELFF. The chain has TRBV7-9 and TRBJ2-2; no clear D. V was shortened by 1 base and J by 6 bases, with 6 bases between the two germline ends. Germline CDR1 SEHNR, CDR2 FQNEAQ (reference sequence). The CDR3 covers 13 residues.

The rearrangement uses TRBV29-1 and TRBJ2-5; 9 bases match TRBD1. From germline, CDR1 is SQVTM and CDR2 ANQGSEA. The CDR3 extends over 12 amino acids. J lost 4 bases, V lost 4 bases, and 1 base had no gene match. The CDR3 sequence is CSVGTGVETQYF. CDR3 sequence (DNA): TGCAGCGTTGGGACAGGGGTAGAGACCCAGTACTTC.

The chain joins TRBV11-2 to TRBJ1-2; the D gene is possibly TRBD1 (6 bases). The V and J ends lost 0 bases and 5 bases respectively, with 13 bases between them. The CDR3 loop spans 15 amino acids. CDR1 SGHAT and CDR2 FQNNGV come from the germline V gene. The CDR3 region is CASSLDPGGEYGYTF. In nucleotides, the CDR3 is TGTGCCAGCAGCTTAGATCCCGGGGGCGAGTATGGCTACACCTTC. Looking up the rest from reference TRBV11-2 and TRBJ1-2 gives the full variable domain: EAGVAQSPRYKIIEKRQSVAFWCNPISGHATLYWYQQILGQGPKLLIQFQNNGVVDDSQLPKDRFSAERLKGVDSTLKIQPAKLEDSAVYLCASSLDPGGEYGYTFGSGTRLTVV.

The chain combines TRBV11-2 with TRBJ1-2; no clear D gene. CDR1 SGHAT and CDR2 FQNNGV come from the germline V gene. Trimming removed 3 bases at V and 6 bases at J, with 11 bases between. The CDR3 runs to 13 residues. CDR3 loop: CASSFGPVDGYTF. DNA for the CDR3: TGTGCCAGCAGCTTTGGGCCAGTCGATGGCTACACCTTC.

The chain couples TRBV4-3 to TRBJ2-5, with 10 positions matching TRBD2. Germline lookup yields CDR1 LGHNA and CDR2 YSLEER. The CDR3 runs to 16 residues. J lost 7 bases, V lost 4 bases, and 12 bases had no gene match. The CDR3 loop is CASSLWGSGGAGTQYF. CDR3 DNA sequence: TGCGCCAGCAGCCTCTGGGGGAGCGGGGGGGCGGGGACCCAGTACTTC.

V and J are TRBV28 and TRBJ2-5, with 10 nucleotides matching TRBD1. V lost 6 bases and J lost 4; bases outside the gene matches: 8. Germline CDR1 MDHEN, CDR2 SYDVKM. This CDR3 comprises 15 residues. This chain's CDR3 is CASSPGDRGTETQYF. For the CDR3, the DNA is TGTGCCAGCAGCCCCGGGGACAGGGGAACAGAGACCCAGTACTTC.

This clonotype has a count of ten or more. This chain joins TRBV12-3 or TRBV12-4 and TRBJ1-5; 7 bases match TRBD1. This CDR3 comprises 15 residues. The J segment lost 0 bases and the V segment lost 1 base, leaving 0 bases of the junction unmatched. CDR3 sequence (DNA): TGTGCCAGCAGTTTAGACAGGGGTAGCAATCAGCCCCAGCATTTT. It translates to CASSLDRGSNQPQHF.

This clonotype was seen a handful of times. The rearrangement uses TRBV4-1 and TRBJ2-2; 7 nucleotides align to TRBD1. Germline CDR1 MGHRA, CDR2 YSYEKL. The CDR3 covers 17 residues. The trim removed 4 bases at V and 5 bases at J, leaving 13 bases unmatched. The CDR3 sequence is CASSRMGQTPPTGELFF. The CDR3 DNA is TGCGCCAGCAGCCGCATGGGACAGACACCTCCAACCGGGGAGCTGTTTTTT.

The chain couples TRBV7-9 to TRBJ2-7; 7 nucleotides match TRBD1. Looked up from germline, CDR1 is SEHNR and CDR2 is FQNEAQ (reference sequence). There are 15 residues in the CDR3. The trim removed 3 bases at V and 6 bases at J, leaving 11 bases unmatched. In DNA form, the CDR3 reads TGTGCCAGCAGCTTTAGAGGGGACAGTAACTCCGAGCAGTACGTC. It yields the protein CASSFRGDSNSEQYV.